The 12 T cell receptor beta chains below all came from one sample that was sequenced in a study of cytomegalovirus exposure and HLA in healthy donors. PCR amplification relied on 60 Vbeta primers (plus 13 Jbeta primers). Clones were sequenced by immunoSEQ multiplex PCR, and TCRdb holds only the in-frame ones, with some missing. The data show 75,000 to 90,000 clones, with 70% to 85% seen just once and 20% to 25% held by the top ten. Specimen: PBMCs. The receptors were gathered from a man in his thirties or forties in good health and CMV-seropositive.

The chain carries TRBV14 and TRBJ2-2; D is perhaps TRBD2 (6 bases). The V end lost 3 bases, the J end lost 4 bases, and 12 bases lay between the germline ends. Germline V CDR1 and CDR2: SGHDN, FVKESK. The CDR3 covers 15 residues. The DNA for the CDR3 is TGTGCCAGCAGCCATGCTACGGGAGCCACCGGGGAGCTGTTTTTT. It yields the protein CASSHATGATGELFF.

This clone showed up just once. The chain recombines TRBV30 with TRBJ2-5; 7 positions match TRBD1. This CDR3 has 14 residues. The germline gives CDR1 GTSNPN, CDR2 SVGIG (reference sequence). J gave up 4 bases and V 0 bases, and 5 bases lay outside the gene matches. As DNA, the CDR3 is TGTGCCTGGAGTGTAGAAAGGGGGCGAGAGACCCAGTACTTC. Amino acid sequence: CAWSVERGRETQYF. Drawing the rest from reference TRBV30 and TRBJ2-5, the complete variable domain is SQTIHQWPATLVQPVGSPLSLECTVEGTSNPNLYWYRQAAGRGLQLLFYSVGIGQISSEVPQNLSASRPQDRQFILSSKKLLLSDSGFYLCAWSVERGRETQYFGPGTRLLVL.

This chain connects TRBV6-6 to TRBJ2-2, with a weak D call TRBD2 (7 bases). V lost 4 bases to trimming and J lost 6 bases, with 15 bases between them. Germline V gene data show CDR1 as MNHNY and CDR2 as SVGAGI (reference sequence). This CDR3 is built from 15 residues. DNA of the CDR3: TGTGCCAGCAGTTGGGAGGGGGTGATCGCCGGGGAGCTGTTTTTT. Translating gives CASSWEGVIAGELFF.

The V gene is TRBV6-5, the J gene TRBJ2-2; D possibly corresponds to TRBD2 (5 bases). From germline, CDR1 is MNHEY and CDR2 SVGAGI. The CDR3 is 14 residues long. V lost 5 bases and J lost 4, with 11 bases in between. The CDR3 sequence: CASSVAGVTGELFF. CDR3 sequence (DNA): TGTGCCAGCAGTGTAGCCGGGGTCACCGGGGAGCTGTTTTTT.

This clone has only one observation. The chain carries TRBV5-1 and TRBJ2-7, with 7 bases identical to TRBD2. The V segment lost 3 bases and the J segment 7 bases; nucleotides outside the gene matches: 7. In germline, CDR1 is SGHRS, CDR2 YFSETQ. The CDR3 is made up of 13 amino acids. CDR3 residues: CASSWLGGNEQYF. CDR3 nucleotide sequence: TGCGCCAGCAGCTGGCTGGGAGGGAATGAGCAGTACTTC. Drawing the rest from reference TRBV5-1 and TRBJ2-7, the complete variable domain is KAGVTQTPRYLIKTRGQQVTLSCSPISGHRSVSWYQQTPGQGLQFLFEYFSETQRNKGNFPGRFSGRQFSNSRSEMNVSTLELGDSALYLCASSWLGGNEQYFGPGTRLTVT.

This clone was detected a few times. V gene TRBV5-1 combines with J gene TRBJ1-1; maybe TRBD1 (6 bases). The CDR3 has 14 amino acids. The germline V gene has CDR1 SGHRS and CDR2 YFSETQ. Trimming pared 1 base from V and 10 bases from J, leaving 17 bases between. CDR3 amino acids: CASSLRGGGFGAFF. In nucleotides, the CDR3 is TGCGCCAGCAGCTTGAGAGGGGGAGGGTTTGGAGCTTTCTTT.

This clone was recorded only once. The chain carries TRBV6-5 and TRBJ1-2; D might be TRBD1 (6 bases). Germline lookup yields CDR1 MNHEY and CDR2 SVGAGI. The ends were cut back, 4 bases at V and 2 bases at J, with 8 bases in the middle. The CDR3 has 13 amino acids. The chain's CDR3 is CASSSTGNYGYTF. Written as DNA, the CDR3 is TGTGCCAGCAGTTCTACAGGGAACTATGGCTACACCTTC.

The rearrangement joins TRBV5-4 to TRBJ2-1; no definite D call. Trimming pared 0 bases from V and 4 bases from J, leaving 8 bases between. Germline assignment: CDR1 SGHNT and CDR2 YYREEE (reference sequence). The CDR3 has 14 amino acids. The chain's CDR3 is CASSLGASYNEQFF. CDR3 DNA: TGTGCCAGCAGCTTGGGGGCTTCGTACAATGAGCAGTTCTTC. Using reference TRBV5-4 and TRBJ2-1 for the parts outside the CDR3, the full variable domain is ETGVTQSPTHLIKTRGQQVTLRCSSQSGHNTVSWYQQALGQGPQFIFQYYREEENGRGNFPPRFSGLQFPNYSSELNVNALELDDSALYLCASSLGASYNEQFFGPGTRLTVL.

This clone was detected a few times. The rearrangement links TRBV11-2 to TRBJ2-7, with D possibly being TRBD1 (6 bases). Between the trimmed V and J ends, which lost 5 bases and 2 bases, there was a span of 16 bases. Germline V gives CDR1 SGHAT, CDR2 FQNNGV. The CDR3 covers 15 residues. The CDR3 protein is CASSPRQAHAYEQYF. For the CDR3, the DNA is TGTGCCAGCAGCCCACGACAGGCCCACGCCTACGAGCAGTACTTC.

A remark on this clone: The junction departs from germline at one end; a sequencing error may be responsible. The chain uses TRBV7-7 and TRBJ1-4; TRBD1 aligns across 7 bases. There are 14 residues in the CDR3. CDR1 SSHAT and CDR2 FNYEAQ come from the germline V gene (reference sequence). The CDR3 sequence: CASSLTQGSEKLFF. DNA for the CDR3: TGTGCTAGCAGCTTAACACAGGGGAGCGAAAAACTGTTTTTT.

The chain recombines TRBV7-7 with TRBJ1-4; the D is unclear. In germline, CDR1 is SSHAT, CDR2 FNYEAQ (reference sequence). Trimming took off 5 bases at V and 0 bases at J, with 10 bases between the two ends. There are 15 residues in the CDR3. This CDR3 is CASSPAAATNEKLFF. The CDR3 region has the DNA TGTGCCAGCAGCCCGGCAGCGGCAACTAATGAAAAACTGTTTTTT.

Comments on this clone: Distinct nucleotide sequences in the sample also encode this CDR3. The chain has TRBV5-6 and TRBJ1-2, with TRBD1 matching 7 bases. Germline CDR1 reads SGHDT; CDR2 reads YYEEEE. This CDR3 contains 14 residues. After removal of 3 bases from V and 0 bases from J, the junction contained 2 bases not matched to a gene. CDR3 DNA sequence: TGTGCCAGCAGCTGGGACAGAGCTAACTATGGCTACACCTTC. This translates into CASSWDRANYGYTF.